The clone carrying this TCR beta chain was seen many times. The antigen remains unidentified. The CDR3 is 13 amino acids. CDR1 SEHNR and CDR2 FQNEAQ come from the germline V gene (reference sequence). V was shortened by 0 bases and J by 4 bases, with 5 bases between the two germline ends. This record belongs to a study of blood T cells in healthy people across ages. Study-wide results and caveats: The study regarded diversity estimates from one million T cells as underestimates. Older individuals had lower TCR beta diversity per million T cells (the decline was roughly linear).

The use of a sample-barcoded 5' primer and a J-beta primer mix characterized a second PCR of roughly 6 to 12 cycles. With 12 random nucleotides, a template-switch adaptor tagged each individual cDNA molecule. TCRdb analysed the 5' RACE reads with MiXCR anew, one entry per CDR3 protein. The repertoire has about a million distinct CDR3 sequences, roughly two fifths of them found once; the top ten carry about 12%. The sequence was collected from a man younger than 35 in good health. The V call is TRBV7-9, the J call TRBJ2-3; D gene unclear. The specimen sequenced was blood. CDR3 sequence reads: CASSLALADTQYF. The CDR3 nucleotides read TGTGCCAGCAGCTTAGCGCTAGCAGATACGCAGTATTTT.